This TCR beta chain was captured in a study of OX40 agonist ivuxolimab in advanced cancers. Across the study: Patients undergoing dose escalation presented with hepatocellular carcinoma, melanoma, renal cell or head and neck cancer. A history of anti-PD-1, anti-PD-L1 or anti-CTLA-4 therapy was acceptable, and roughly 40% had some.

The junction had 9 bases not matched to a gene; V was cut back by 2 bases and J by 0 bases. CDR3 length: 18 amino acids. Germline CDR1 reads MGHRA; CDR2 reads YSYEKL. Sequencing was performed with immunoSEQ multiplex PCR; in TCRdb, only in-frame clones are kept and a portion is missing. This sample has some 28,000 clones; around 86% occur once, and the top ten carry 28%. The sample consisted of CD4+ or CD8+ T cells sorted from blood, taken in a trial of the OX40 agonist ivuxolimab. The clonotype comes from an adult with an advanced solid tumor such as melanoma, head and neck, liver or kidney cancer. The V gene is TRBV4-1, the J gene TRBJ1-5; 8 bases line up with TRBD1. DNA for the CDR3: TGCGCCAGCAGCCAACTGGGACAGGACCTATATAGCAATCAGCCCCAGCATTTT. Its translation: CASSQLGQDLYSNQPQHF.